The sequence of this T cell receptor (beta chain) was determined in a study of T cells in Graves' hyperthyroidism and ophthalmopathy. Overall study findings and caveats: From stable hyperthyroidism, ophthalmopathy was set apart by a 13 V-J model.

PBMCs stemmed from about 9.7 ml fresh peripheral blood. This clonotype has ten or more counts. The antigen is unknown. RNA transcripts were the template for amplifying TCR beta CDR3 regions. Primed by the HTBI set, a first-round RT-PCR was run on the TCR CDR3. MiXCR, run by TCRdb on the multiplex PCR reads, gives a single entry per CDR3 protein. This repertoire shows more than 500,000 distinct CDR3 sequences, 12% to 15% found once; its top ten account for approximately 15%. V was shortened by 5 bases and J by 2 bases, with 16 bases between the two germline ends. Per germline, CDR1 MNHNS and CDR2 SASEGT. The CDR3 has 15 amino acids.

The TCR sequence derives from a woman in her forties with Graves' hyperthyroidism. The V call is TRBV6-1, the J call TRBJ2-7; the D is unclear. Sequenced: blood. The CDR3 DNA is TGTGCCAGCAGTCCCCGACACGACCTCCCCTACGAGCAGTACTTC. It yields the protein CASSPRHDLPYEQYF.